This TCR beta chain was retrieved from a study of T cell repertoires in cytomegalovirus infection. This CDR3 spans 16 amino acids. Trimming took 5 bases from V and 6 from J; bases not matched to a gene: 10. This clonotype showed up just a few times. One entry per CDR3 protein results from TCRdb running MiXCR on the reads. Here the sample spans a few hundred thousand distinct CDR3 sequences, roughly a sixth being singletons. This TCR was sampled from a human donor in good health (CMV status not recorded). Some clones in this sample may be carry-over from other donors' samples. V is TRBV12-3 or TRBV12-4 and J is TRBJ2-2, with 9 bases lining up with TRBD1. Specimen: PBMCs. CDR3 DNA sequence: TGTGCCAGCAGTAACAGGGGGCAAGGGTTGGCCGGGGAGCTGTTTTTT. Protein: CASSNRGQGLAGELFF.